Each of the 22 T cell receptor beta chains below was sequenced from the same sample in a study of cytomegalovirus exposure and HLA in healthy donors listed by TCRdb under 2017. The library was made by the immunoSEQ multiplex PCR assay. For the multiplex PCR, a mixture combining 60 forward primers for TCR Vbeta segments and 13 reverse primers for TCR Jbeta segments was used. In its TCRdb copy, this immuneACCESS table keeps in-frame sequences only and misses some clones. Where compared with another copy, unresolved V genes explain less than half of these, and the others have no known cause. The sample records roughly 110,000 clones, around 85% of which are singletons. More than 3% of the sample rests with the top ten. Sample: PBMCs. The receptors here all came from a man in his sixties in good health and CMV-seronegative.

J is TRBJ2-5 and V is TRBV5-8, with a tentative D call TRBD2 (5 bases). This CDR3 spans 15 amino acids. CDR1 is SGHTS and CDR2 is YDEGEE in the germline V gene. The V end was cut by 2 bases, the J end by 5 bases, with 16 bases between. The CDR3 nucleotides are TGTGCCAGCAGCTTCTTCCAGGCCCGAGGGGAGACCCAGTACTTC. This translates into CASSFFQARGETQYF.

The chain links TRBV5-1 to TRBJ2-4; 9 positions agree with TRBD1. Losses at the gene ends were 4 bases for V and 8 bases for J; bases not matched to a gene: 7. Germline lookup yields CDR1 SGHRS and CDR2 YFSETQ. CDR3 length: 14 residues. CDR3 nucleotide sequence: TGCGCCAGCAGCCAGGACAGGGGTGTAGACATTCAGTACTTC. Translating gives CASSQDRGVDIQYF.

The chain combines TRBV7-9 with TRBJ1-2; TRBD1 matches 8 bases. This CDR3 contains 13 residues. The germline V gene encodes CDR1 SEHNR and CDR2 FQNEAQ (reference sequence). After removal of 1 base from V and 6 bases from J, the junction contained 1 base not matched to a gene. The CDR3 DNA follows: TGTGCCAGCAGCTTAGGACAGGGGAATGGCTACACCTTC. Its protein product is CASSLGQGNGYTF.

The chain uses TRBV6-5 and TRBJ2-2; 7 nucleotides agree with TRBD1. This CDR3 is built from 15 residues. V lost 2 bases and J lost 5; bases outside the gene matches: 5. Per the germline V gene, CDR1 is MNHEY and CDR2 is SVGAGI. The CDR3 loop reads CASSYRAGGTGELFF. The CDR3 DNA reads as TGTGCCAGCAGTTACAGGGCAGGGGGTACCGGGGAGCTGTTTTTT.

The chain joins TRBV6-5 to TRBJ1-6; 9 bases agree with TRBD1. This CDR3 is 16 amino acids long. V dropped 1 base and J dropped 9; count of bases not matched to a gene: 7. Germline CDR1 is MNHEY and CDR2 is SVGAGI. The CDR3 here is CASSYYGGQGGSPLHF. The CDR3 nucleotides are TGTGCCAGCAGTTACTACGGGGGACAGGGTGGTTCACCCCTCCACTTT.

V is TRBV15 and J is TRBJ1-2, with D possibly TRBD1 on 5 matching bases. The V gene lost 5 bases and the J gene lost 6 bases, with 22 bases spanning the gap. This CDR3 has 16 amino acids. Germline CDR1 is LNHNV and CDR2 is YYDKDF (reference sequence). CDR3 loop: CATSGRSNQGRHGYTF. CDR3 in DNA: TGTGCCACCAGCGGAAGATCAAATCAGGGTCGTCATGGCTACACCTTC.

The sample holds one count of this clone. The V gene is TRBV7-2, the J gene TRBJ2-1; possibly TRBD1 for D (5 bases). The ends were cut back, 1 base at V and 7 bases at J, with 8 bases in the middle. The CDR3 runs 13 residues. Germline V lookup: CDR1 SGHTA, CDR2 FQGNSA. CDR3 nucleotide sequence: TGTGCCAGCAGCTTAGTGGGGCAGAATGAGCAGTTCTTC. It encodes CASSLVGQNEQFF.

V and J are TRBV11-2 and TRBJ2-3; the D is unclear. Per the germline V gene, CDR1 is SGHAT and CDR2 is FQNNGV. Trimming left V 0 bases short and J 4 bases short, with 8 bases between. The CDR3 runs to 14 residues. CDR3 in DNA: TGTGCCAGCAGCTTAGAACGCGTTTCAGATACGCAGTATTTT. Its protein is CASSLERVSDTQYF. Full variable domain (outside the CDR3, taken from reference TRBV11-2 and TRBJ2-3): EAGVAQSPRYKIIEKRQSVAFWCNPISGHATLYWYQQILGQGPKLLIQFQNNGVVDDSQLPKDRFSAERLKGVDSTLKIQPAKLEDSAVYLCASSLERVSDTQYFGPGTRLTVL.

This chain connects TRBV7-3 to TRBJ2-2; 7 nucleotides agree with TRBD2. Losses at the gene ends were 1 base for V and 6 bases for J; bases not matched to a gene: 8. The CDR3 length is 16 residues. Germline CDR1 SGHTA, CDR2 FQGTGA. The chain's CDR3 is CASSLSGGSVAGELFF. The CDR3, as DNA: TGTGCCAGCAGCTTAAGCGGGGGAAGTGTGGCCGGGGAGCTGTTTTTT.

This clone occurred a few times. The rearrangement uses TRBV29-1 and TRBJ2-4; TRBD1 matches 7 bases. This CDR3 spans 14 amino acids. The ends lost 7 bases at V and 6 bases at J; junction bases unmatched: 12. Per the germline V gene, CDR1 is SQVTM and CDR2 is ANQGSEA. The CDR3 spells CSAATGTERNIQYF. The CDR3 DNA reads TGCAGCGCCGCCACCGGGACAGAGAGAAACATTCAGTACTTC.

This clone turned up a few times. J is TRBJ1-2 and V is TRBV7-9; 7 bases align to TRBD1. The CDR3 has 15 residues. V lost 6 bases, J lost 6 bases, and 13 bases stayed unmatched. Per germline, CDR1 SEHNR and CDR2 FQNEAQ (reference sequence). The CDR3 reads CASSPLEGAVDGYTF. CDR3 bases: TGTGCCAGCAGTCCTCTAGAGGGGGCCGTTGATGGCTACACCTTC.

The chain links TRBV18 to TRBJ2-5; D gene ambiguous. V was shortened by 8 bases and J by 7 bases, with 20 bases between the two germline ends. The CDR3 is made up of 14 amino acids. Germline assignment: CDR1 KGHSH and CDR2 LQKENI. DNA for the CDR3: TGTGCCAGCGTATTCGACCGAGGAGTCGGGACCCAGTACTTC. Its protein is CASVFDRGVGTQYF.

CDR3 DNA: TGTGCCAGCGAACAGGGATACGGCTACACCTTC. The encoded protein is CASEQGYGYTF. This chain connects TRBV2 to TRBJ1-2, with D possibly matching TRBD1 (6 bases). This CDR3 is 11 amino acids long. Trimming pared 8 bases from V and 8 bases from J, leaving 12 bases between. Germline V gene sequence: CDR1 SNHLY, CDR2 FYNNEI.

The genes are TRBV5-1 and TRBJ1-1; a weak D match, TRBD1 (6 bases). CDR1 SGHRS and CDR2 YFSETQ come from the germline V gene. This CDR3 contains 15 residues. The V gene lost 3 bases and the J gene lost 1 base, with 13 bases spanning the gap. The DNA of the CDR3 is TGCGCCAGCAGCTCACTACAGGGTACGAACACTGAAGCTTTCTTT. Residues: CASSSLQGTNTEAFF.

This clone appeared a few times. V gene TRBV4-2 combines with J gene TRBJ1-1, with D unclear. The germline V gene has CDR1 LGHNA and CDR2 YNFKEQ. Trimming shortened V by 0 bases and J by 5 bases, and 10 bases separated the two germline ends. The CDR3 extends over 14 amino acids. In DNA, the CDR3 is TGTGCCAGCAGCCAAGATCTTCGGGTAACTGAAGCTTTCTTT. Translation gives CASSQDLRVTEAFF.

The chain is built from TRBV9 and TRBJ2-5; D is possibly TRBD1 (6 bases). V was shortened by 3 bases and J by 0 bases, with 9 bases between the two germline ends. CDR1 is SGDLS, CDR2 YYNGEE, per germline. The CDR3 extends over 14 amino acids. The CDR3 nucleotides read TGTGCCAGCAGCGGATGGACAGACCAAGAGACCCAGTACTTC. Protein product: CASSGWTDQETQYF. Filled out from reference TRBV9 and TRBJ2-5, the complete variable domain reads DSGVTQTPKHLITATGQRVTLRCSPRSGDLSVYWYQQSLDQGLQFLIQYYNGEERAKGNILERFSAQQFPDLHSELNLSSLELGDSALYFCASSGWTDQETQYFGPGTRLLVL.

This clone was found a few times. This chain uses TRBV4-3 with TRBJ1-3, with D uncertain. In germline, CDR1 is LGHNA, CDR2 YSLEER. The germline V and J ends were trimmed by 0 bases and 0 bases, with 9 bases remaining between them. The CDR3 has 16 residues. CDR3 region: CASSQEGPGSGNTIYF. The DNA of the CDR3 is TGCGCCAGCAGCCAAGAAGGCCCAGGCTCTGGAAACACCATATATTTT.

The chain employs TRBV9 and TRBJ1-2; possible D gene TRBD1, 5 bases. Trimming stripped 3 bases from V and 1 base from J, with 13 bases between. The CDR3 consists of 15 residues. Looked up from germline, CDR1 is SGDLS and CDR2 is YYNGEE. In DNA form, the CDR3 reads TGTGCCAGCAGCGCTACGACAGCTGGTAACTATGGCTACACCTTC. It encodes CASSATTAGNYGYTF.

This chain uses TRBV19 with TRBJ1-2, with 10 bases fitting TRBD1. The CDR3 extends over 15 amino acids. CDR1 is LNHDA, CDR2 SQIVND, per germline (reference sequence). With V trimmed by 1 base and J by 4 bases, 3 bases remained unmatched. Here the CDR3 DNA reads TGTGCCAGTAGTATAGCGAGACAGGGGGCCTATGGCTACACCTTC. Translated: CASSIARQGAYGYTF.

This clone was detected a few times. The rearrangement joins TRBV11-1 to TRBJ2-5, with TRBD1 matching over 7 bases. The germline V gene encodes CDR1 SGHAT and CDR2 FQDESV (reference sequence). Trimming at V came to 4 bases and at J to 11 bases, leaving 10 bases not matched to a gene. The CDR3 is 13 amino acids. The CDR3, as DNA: TGTGCCAGCAGCTCGACAGGGAAATTACAGCAGTACTTC. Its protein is CASSSTGKLQQYF.

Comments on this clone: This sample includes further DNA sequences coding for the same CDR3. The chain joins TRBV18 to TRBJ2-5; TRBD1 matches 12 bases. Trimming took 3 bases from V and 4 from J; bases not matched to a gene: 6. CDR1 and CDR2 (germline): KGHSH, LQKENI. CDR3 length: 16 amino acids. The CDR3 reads CASSPTGQGAGETQYF. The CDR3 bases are TGTGCCAGCTCACCTACGGGACAGGGGGCAGGAGAGACCCAGTACTTC.

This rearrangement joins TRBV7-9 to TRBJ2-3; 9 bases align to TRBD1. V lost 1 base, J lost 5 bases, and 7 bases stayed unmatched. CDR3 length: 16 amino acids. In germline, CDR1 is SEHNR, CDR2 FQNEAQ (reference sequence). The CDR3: CASSLVGTGMGDTQYF. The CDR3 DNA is TGTGCCAGCAGCTTAGTTGGGACAGGGATGGGAGATACGCAGTATTTT. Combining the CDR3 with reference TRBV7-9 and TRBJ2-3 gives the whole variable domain DTGVSQNPRHKITKRGQNVTFRCDPISEHNRLYWYRQTLGQGPEFLTYFQNEAQLEKSRLLSDRFSAERPKGSFSTLEIQRTEQGDSAMYLCASSLVGTGMGDTQYFGPGTRLTVL.